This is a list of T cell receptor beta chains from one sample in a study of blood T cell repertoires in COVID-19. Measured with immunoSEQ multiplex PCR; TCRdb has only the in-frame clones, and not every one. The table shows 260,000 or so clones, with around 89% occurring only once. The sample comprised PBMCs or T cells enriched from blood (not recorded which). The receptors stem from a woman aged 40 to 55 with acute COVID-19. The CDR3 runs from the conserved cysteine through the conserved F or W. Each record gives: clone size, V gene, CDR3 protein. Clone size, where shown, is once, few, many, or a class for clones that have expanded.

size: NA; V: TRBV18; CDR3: CASSQWTGSGDTEAFF
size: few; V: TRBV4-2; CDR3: CASSQDPGLISQPQHF
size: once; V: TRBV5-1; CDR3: CASHPGHLNYGYTF
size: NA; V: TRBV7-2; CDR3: CASSPDRWATEAFF
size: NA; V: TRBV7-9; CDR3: CASTIQGNQPQHF
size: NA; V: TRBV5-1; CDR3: CASSNSGTDTQYF
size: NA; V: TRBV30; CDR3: CAWSGWAGGLLSGANVLTF
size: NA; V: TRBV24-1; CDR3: CATSDFYRQETQYF
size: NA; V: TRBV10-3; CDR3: CAIRAEWGRAWEVRTDTQYF
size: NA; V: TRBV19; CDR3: CASSTLTGFSTDTQYF
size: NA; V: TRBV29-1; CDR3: CSVVATSGVFTDTQYF
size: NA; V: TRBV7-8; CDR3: CASSSSGHKVNTEAFF
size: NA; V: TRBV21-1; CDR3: CASSTSSGPVGYEQFF
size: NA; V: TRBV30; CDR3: CAWSVGFRDRAHRTNEKLFF
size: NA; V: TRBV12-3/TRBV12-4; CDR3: CASSQRVHGYTF
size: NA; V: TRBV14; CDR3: CASSQDGHYRDDTEAFF
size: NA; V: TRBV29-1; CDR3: CSVQKGDEKLFF
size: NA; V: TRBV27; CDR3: CASSLSNPGKTQYF
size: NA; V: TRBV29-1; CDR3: CSADRGSYNSPLHF
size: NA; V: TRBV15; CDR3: CATSRGPVTSGRAGTDTQYF
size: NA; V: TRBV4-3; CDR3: CASSPDPGRPQHF
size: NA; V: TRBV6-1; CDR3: CASSEQGFGNTGELFF
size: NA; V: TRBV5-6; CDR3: CASSSGLAGDRTGELFF
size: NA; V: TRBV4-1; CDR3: CASSLGLAGGGQETQYF
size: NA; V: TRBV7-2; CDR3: CASSLTRGSNEQFF